The present entry profiles one TCR beta chain with its context. This CDR3 is 15 amino acids long. Per germline, CDR1 MGHDK and CDR2 SYGVNS. V shed 9 bases, J shed 5 bases, and the junction held 15 bases outside the gene matches. These data originate in a study of shared clonotypes between healthy human individuals. TCRdb's copy holds only in-frame clones and misses some; the assay was immunoSEQ multiplex PCR. The sample has roughly 2.4 million clones; more than 90% are singletons. The material sequenced was naive CD4+ T cells sorted from blood. Subset meaning: CD45RA+ positively selected. The chain uses TRBV25-1 and TRBJ2-7; 8 bases match TRBD2. This clonotype was sampled from a young man in good health. For the CDR3, the DNA is TGTGCCAGTGCCCAGAGCGCGGGGGGCCGGAACGAGCAGTACTTC. Amino acids: CASAQSAGGRNEQYF.